This TCR beta chain was identified during a study of cytomegalovirus exposure and HLA in healthy donors. At the level of the study: Findings of an earlier analysis included 110 million or so unique TCR beta sequences from roughly 190 million T cells.

Healthy donors of bone marrow made up the group. Worth noting for this clone: Its antigen is unidentified.

PCR involved 60 Vbeta and 13 Jbeta primers. Using immunoSEQ multiplex PCR, the repertoire was profiled, and TCRdb retains in-frame clones only, with some absent. The table shows over 85,000 clones, with approximately 84% occurring only once. Study-wide findings and caveats: For TCR beta chains, V- and J-gene trimming was later linked to a missense DCLRE1C variant.

This CDR3 has 13 residues. Germline V CDR1 and CDR2: SNHLY, FYNNEI. V lost 6 bases and J 3 bases, leaving 8 bases between the germline ends. The source material was PBMCs. V and J are TRBV2 and TRBJ2-2, with a tentative D call TRBD1 (5 bases). The TCR originated in a man aged 40-50 years in good health and CMV-seronegative. Written as DNA, the CDR3 is TGTGCCAGCAGGGTCAGGGACACCGGGGAGCTGTTTTTT. Translating it yields CASRVRDTGELFF.